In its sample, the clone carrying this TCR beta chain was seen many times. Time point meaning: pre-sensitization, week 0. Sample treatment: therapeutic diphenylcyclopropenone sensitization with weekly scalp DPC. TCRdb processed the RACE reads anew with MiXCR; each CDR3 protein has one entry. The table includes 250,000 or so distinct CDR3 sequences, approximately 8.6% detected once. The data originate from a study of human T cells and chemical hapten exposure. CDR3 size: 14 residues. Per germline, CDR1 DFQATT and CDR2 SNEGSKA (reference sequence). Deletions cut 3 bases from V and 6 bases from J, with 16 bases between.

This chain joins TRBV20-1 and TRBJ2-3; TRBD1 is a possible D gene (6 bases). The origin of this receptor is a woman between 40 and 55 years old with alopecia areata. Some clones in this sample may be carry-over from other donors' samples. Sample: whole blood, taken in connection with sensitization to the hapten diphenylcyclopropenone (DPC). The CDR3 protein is CSARHPTGSDTQYF. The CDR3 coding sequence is TGCAGTGCTAGGCACCCCACAGGGTCTGATACGCAGTATTTT.